Shown below are 12 T cell receptor beta chains from a single sample sequenced in a study of blood T cells in healthy people across ages. A second roughly 6 to 12 cycle PCR used barcoded and J-beta primers. A single record per CDR3 protein comes from TCRdb applying MiXCR to the 5' RACE reads. The table lists about a million distinct CDR3 sequences, about 44% of them singletons. The source material was blood. These receptors were collected from a man younger than 45 in good health.

This clonotype turned up a few times. The V call is TRBV6-1, the J call TRBJ2-5; either TRBD1 or TRBD2 may supply D (5 bases each). The CDR3 length is 14 residues. The V gene lost 6 bases and the J gene lost 1 base, with 12 bases spanning the gap. Per the germline V gene, CDR1 is MNHNS and CDR2 is SASEGT. The CDR3 reads CASRPGPVQETQYF. DNA for the CDR3: TGTGCCAGCAGGCCGGGACCAGTCCAAGAGACCCAGTACTTC.

This chain joins TRBV7-8 and TRBJ2-4; D may correspond to TRBD1 or TRBD2 (5 bases each). The DNA end favors TRBJ2-7, so the J call may be wrong. This CDR3 is built from 14 residues. CDR1 is SGHVS and CDR2 is FQNEAQ in the germline V gene. CDR3: CASSPGPPAYEQYF. CDR3 sequence (DNA): TGTGCCAGCAGCCCGGGACCTCCAGCCTACGAGCAGTACTTC.

This clonotype was observed a few times. J is TRBJ1-6 and V is TRBV20-1, with D uncertain. The CDR3 consists of 13 residues. The germline gives CDR1 DFQATT, CDR2 SNEGSKA (reference sequence). Trimming took off 0 bases at V and 11 bases at J, with 11 bases between the two ends. This CDR3 is CSARDRRVAPLHF. CDR3 in DNA: TGCAGTGCTAGAGATCGAAGGGTCGCACCCCTCCACTTT.

J is TRBJ2-3 and V is TRBV3-1, with 9 bases aligning to TRBD1. V lost 4 bases to trimming and J lost 3 bases; unmatched junction nucleotides: 8. This CDR3 comprises 16 residues. Per germline, CDR1 LGHDT and CDR2 YNNKEL (reference sequence). CDR3 coding DNA: TGTGCCAGCAGCCTGTTCATGGGACAGGGAACAGATACGCAGTATTTT. This translates into CASSLFMGQGTDTQYF.

The gene calls are TRBV12-3 or TRBV12-4 and TRBJ1-3; 10 bases are shared with TRBD1. The CDR3 extends over 16 amino acids. J gave up 0 bases and V 6 bases, and 5 bases lay outside the gene matches. CDR3 region: CASSRQGALSGNTIYF. The CDR3, as DNA: TGTGCCAGCAGCCGACAGGGGGCTCTCTCTGGAAACACCATATATTTT.

This clonotype was observed a handful of times. The rearrangement links TRBV7-3 to TRBJ2-4, with D perhaps TRBD1 (6 bases). This CDR3 has 13 residues. Trimming shortened V by 0 bases and J by 15 bases, and 15 bases separated the two germline ends. Germline CDR1 and CDR2: SGHTA and FQGTGA. The CDR3 region has the DNA TGTGCCAGCAGCTTAACGAGTTGGACAGTACCGTACTTC. This codes for CASSLTSWTVPYF.

Note on this clonotype: At one of its ends the junction is not consistent with the germline gene, which may arise from a read error. The chain recombines TRBV29-1 with TRBJ1-1; D is perhaps TRBD1 (6 bases). The CDR3 runs 12 residues. Germline V lookup: CDR1 SQVTM, CDR2 ANQGSEA. The CDR3 DNA sequence: TGCGGCGTCAGAGGGGGAAGAACTGAAGCTTTCTTT. Amino acids: CGVRGGRTEAFF. The full variable domain, with the rest looked up from reference TRBV29-1 and TRBJ1-1, is SAVISQKPSRDICQRGTSLTIQCQVDSQVTMMFWYRQQPGQSLTLIATANQGSEATYESGFVIDKFPISRPNLTFSTLTVSNMSPEDSSIYLCGVRGGRTEAFFGQGTRLTVV.

The chain couples TRBV9 to TRBJ2-3, with D unclear. Trimming shortened V by 2 bases and J by 2 bases, and 12 bases separated the two germline ends. Germline V lookup: CDR1 SGDLS, CDR2 YYNGEE. This CDR3 comprises 15 residues. CDR3 nucleotide sequence: TGTGCCAGCAGCGTCTCTTCTACCCACACAGATACGCAGTATTTT. Its protein product is CASSVSSTHTDTQYF.

The sample holds a few counts of this clonotype. The chain carries TRBV5-1 and TRBJ1-2; 11 nucleotides agree with TRBD1. V was clipped by 4 bases and J by 2 bases; unmatched bases: 4. The CDR3 runs to 15 residues. The germline CDR1 and CDR2 sequences are SGHRS and YFSETQ. The CDR3 is CASSIGQGANYGYTF. CDR3 nucleotides: TGCGCCAGCAGCATAGGACAGGGGGCAAACTATGGCTACACCTTC.

The chain couples TRBV12-3 or TRBV12-4 to TRBJ2-3; D gene uncertain. The CDR3 sequence is 14 residues long. The germline V and J ends were trimmed by 5 bases and 2 bases, with 11 bases remaining between them. The DNA for the CDR3 is TGTGCCAGCAGTACCCGACCCTCCACAGATACGCAGTATTTT. Amino acid sequence: CASSTRPSTDTQYF.

The chain has TRBV29-1 and TRBJ2-7; D possibly uses TRBD1 or TRBD2 (5 bases each). Trimming removed 5 bases at V and 3 bases at J, with 17 bases between. The CDR3 runs to 14 residues. Germline CDR1 is SQVTM and CDR2 is ANQGSEA. CDR3 nucleotides: TGCAGCGTTCTCGGGGCCAGCGACGGCTACGAGCAGTACTTC. Its protein is CSVLGASDGYEQYF.

The V gene is TRBV29-1, the J gene TRBJ1-4; perhaps TRBD1 as D (6 bases). The CDR3 consists of 14 residues. Trimming removed 1 base at V and 5 bases at J, with 11 bases between. The germline gives CDR1 SQVTM, CDR2 ANQGSEA. In DNA form, the CDR3 reads TGCAGCGTTGAAGTAGGGGGGGCGAATGAAAAACTGTTTTTT. Residues: CSVEVGGANEKLFF.